This record covers a single T cell receptor (beta chain). As handled by the study authors: From reference gene primer amplification, estimates of nucleated cell counts were derived. Only in-frame clones appear in the TCRdb table, and some are missing; sequencing was by immunoSEQ multiplex PCR. From that table come the V and J calls and clone size; the DNA was used to work out D and trimming. Of roughly 40,000 clones listed, 79% are singletons. The data originate from a study of blood T cell repertoires in COVID-19. Study at large: There were acute and convalescent COVID-19 samples, and they came from the United States, Italy and Spain.

The CDR3 is 12 amino acids. The V gene lost 4 bases and the J gene lost 7 bases, with 13 bases spanning the gap. Germline CDR1 and CDR2: GTSNPN and SVGIG (reference sequence). The chain has TRBV30 and TRBJ1-2; D is unresolved. The sequenced material came from peripheral blood. The TCR sequence derives from a woman aged 80 or over with acute or convalescent COVID-19. CDR3 sequence reads: CAWTRLVGGYTF. The CDR3 DNA follows: TGTGCCTGGACTAGGCTAGTTGGTGGCTACACCTTC.